Each of the 12 T cell receptor beta chains below was sequenced from the same sample in a study of cytomegalovirus exposure and HLA in healthy donors. PCR primers comprised 60 Vbeta and 13 Jbeta primers. Produced via immunoSEQ multiplex PCR; TCRdb's table is partial and in-frame only. The profile shows around 180,000 clones, 71% of them singletons. The sample was PBMCs. The receptors here all came from a girl aged 5 to 17 in good health and CMV-seronegative.

The table lists this clone with a count of one. The chain recombines TRBV19 with TRBJ1-2; D is ambiguous. CDR1 is LNHDA, CDR2 SQIVND, per germline (reference sequence). V dropped 7 bases and J dropped 5 bases, with 11 bases sitting between them. The CDR3 is made up of 12 amino acids. This CDR3 reads CASTEGGYGYTF. The CDR3 coding sequence is TGTGCCAGTACCGAAGGCGGTTATGGCTACACCTTC.

The J gene is TRBJ1-4, the V gene TRBV10-3; possibly TRBD1 for D (5 bases). The germline CDR1 and CDR2 sequences are ENHRY and SYGVKD. V was pared by 9 bases and J by 4 bases, with 18 bases between. This CDR3 contains 15 residues. DNA of the CDR3: TGTGCCATAGGTGGGGGGTCAAGAGGTAATGAAAAACTGTTTTTT. Amino acids: CAIGGGSRGNEKLFF.

As for this clone: Its ends do not fully match the called genes, so a read error is possible. The chain has TRBV11-2 and TRBJ1-4; D gene uncertain. CDR1 and CDR2 (germline): SGHAT, FQNNGV. CDR3 length: 13 residues. The CDR3, as DNA: TGTGCCAGCAGCCTAGATACTTATGAAAAACTGTTTTTT. This sequence encodes CASSLDTYEKLFF.

The rearrangement links TRBV9 to TRBJ1-2, with D tentatively TRBD1 (6 bases). Germline CDR1 reads SGDLS; CDR2 reads YYNGEE. This CDR3 is 15 amino acids long. Trimming pared 3 bases from V and 0 bases from J, leaving 12 bases between. CDR3 sequence: CASSGPGQPNYGYTF. The CDR3 coding sequence is TGTGCCAGCAGCGGCCCTGGACAGCCTAACTATGGCTACACCTTC.

Here the CDR3 DNA reads TGTGCCAGAAGCTTGGAGGGGGCAGCCGGGGAGCTGTTTTTT. This codes for CARSLEGAAGELFF. The chain links TRBV5-3 to TRBJ2-2; TRBD1 matches 7 bases. TRBV5-3 is given ORF status, its function remaining uncertain. The J segment lost 6 bases and the V segment lost 0 bases, leaving 2 bases of the junction unmatched. This CDR3 has 14 residues.

This sequence joins TRBV7-2 and TRBJ2-5; the D gene is possibly TRBD1 (6 bases). The germline V and J ends were trimmed by 2 bases and 1 base, with 8 bases remaining between them. Germline V gene data show CDR1 as SGHTA and CDR2 as FQGNSA. The CDR3 contains 14 residues. This CDR3 is CASSLQTGQETQYF. Written as DNA, the CDR3 is TGTGCCAGCAGCTTACAGACAGGCCAAGAGACCCAGTACTTC.

This clone showed up just a few times. The rearrangement links TRBV4-2 to TRBJ1-2; 8 bases map to TRBD1. Per the germline V gene, CDR1 is LGHNA and CDR2 is YNFKEQ. The CDR3 consists of 17 residues. Trimming cost V 0 bases and J 6 bases; bases outside gene matches: 12. In DNA form, the CDR3 reads TGTGCCAGCAGCCAAGATAGTCAGGACAGGGCCATGAATGGCTACACCTTC. This translates into CASSQDSQDRAMNGYTF.

The chain couples TRBV7-3 to TRBJ2-1, with TRBD2 identical over 10 bases. The CDR3 has 15 amino acids. The germline V gene encodes CDR1 SGHTA and CDR2 FQGTGA. The J segment lost 5 bases and the V segment lost 3 bases, leaving 4 bases of the junction unmatched. DNA of the CDR3: TGTGCCAGCAGCTTGCATCTAGCGGGGGACAATGAGCAGTTCTTC. Protein sequence: CASSLHLAGDNEQFF. Full variable domain (remainder filled in from reference TRBV7-3 and TRBJ2-1): GAGVSQTPSNKVTEKGKYVELRCDPISGHTALYWYRQSLGQGPEFLIYFQGTGAADDSGLPNDRFFAVRPEGSVSTLKIQRTERGDSAVYLCASSLHLAGDNEQFFGPGTRLTVL.

The V call is TRBV6-5, the J call TRBJ1-1; D not resolved. V was clipped by 6 bases and J by 2 bases, with 13 bases between them. The V gene's germline CDR1 is MNHEY and CDR2 SVGAGI. This CDR3 region has 14 residues. The CDR3 nucleotides are TGTGCCAGCAGGTCACAGACCTCTAACACTGAAGCTTTCTTT. This codes for CASRSQTSNTEAFF.

This clone was seen a single time. CDR3 sequence (DNA): TGTGCCAGCAGCGTGGGGTCGGCAGGGGCGACCTACAATGAGCAGTTCTTC. Translating it yields CASSVGSAGATYNEQFF. The chain couples TRBV9 to TRBJ2-1; possibly TRBD1 for D (6 bases). CDR1 SGDLS and CDR2 YYNGEE come from the germline V gene. V lost 2 bases to trimming and J lost 2 bases, with 17 bases between them. The CDR3 length is 17 residues.

The V gene is TRBV29-1, the J gene TRBJ1-1; the match to TRBD1 covers 10 bases. The CDR3 is made up of 12 amino acids. CDR1 and CDR2 from the germline V gene are SQVTM and ANQGSEA. The V and J ends lost 7 bases and 8 bases, in that order; junction bases with no gene match: 7. The CDR3 reads CSAGTGEMEAFF. The CDR3 nucleotides are TGCAGCGCCGGGACAGGGGAAATGGAAGCTTTCTTT.

This rearrangement joins TRBV5-4 to TRBJ2-1; 10 nucleotides agree with TRBD1. Germline V gene data show CDR1 as SGHNT and CDR2 as YYREEE (reference sequence). Trimming took 4 bases from V and 9 from J; bases not matched to a gene: 7. This CDR3 has 14 amino acids. DNA for the CDR3: TGTGCCAGCAGCGGACCGGGACAGGGGACTGAGCAGTTCTTC. Translation: CASSGPGQGTEQFF. Full variable domain (remainder filled in from reference TRBV5-4 and TRBJ2-1): ETGVTQSPTHLIKTRGQQVTLRCSSQSGHNTVSWYQQALGQGPQFIFQYYREEENGRGNFPPRFSGLQFPNYSSELNVNALELDDSALYLCASSGPGQGTEQFFGPGTRLTVL.